Shown below are 13 T cell receptor beta chains from a single sample sequenced in a study of molecular identifiers for immune sequencing clone quantification. In TCRdb, the PCR reads were re-called with MiXCR into one record per CDR3 protein. This sample yields around 460,000 distinct CDR3 sequences, of which approximately 25% are seen a single time; around 0.76% belongs to the top ten. The sample taken for sequencing was naive CD8+ T cells from blood, with Jurkat cell RNA spiked in. As to subset: FACS-sorted CD8+CD4-CCR7+CD45RA+ naive T cells. The receptors here all came from a human donor in good health. Some libraries in this study had Jurkat cell RNA spiked in.

In its sample, this clonotype was seen many times. The CDR3 here is CASSLSGPYNEQFF. The CDR3 region has the DNA TGCGCCAGCAGCTTGTCGGGACCCTACAATGAGCAGTTCTTC. This chain connects TRBV5-1 to TRBJ2-1; D possibly uses TRBD1 or TRBD2 (5 bases each). Trimming left V 1 base short and J 2 bases short, with 7 bases between. Germline CDR1 and CDR2: SGHRS and YFSETQ. The CDR3 totals 14 residues.

This clonotype was counted a single time. The chain links TRBV5-1 to TRBJ2-3; 9 bases map to TRBD1. The V gene end was trimmed by 0 bases and the J gene end by 4 bases; junction bases not matched to a gene: 15. Germline V gives CDR1 SGHRS, CDR2 YFSETQ. The CDR3 length is 19 residues. The chain's CDR3 is CASSLGARAGTGFADTQYF. The DNA for the CDR3 is TGCGCCAGCAGCTTGGGCGCCCGGGCGGGGACAGGGTTTGCAGATACGCAGTATTTT.

This clonotype occurred once. A clone one base away is much larger, so this may be a read error. The chain uses TRBV5-1 and TRBJ2-7; D ambiguous. The germline V gene has CDR1 SGHRS and CDR2 YFSETQ. Between the trimmed V and J ends, which lost 4 bases and 2 bases, there was a span of 16 bases. The CDR3 has 15 residues. The CDR3 DNA sequence: TGCGCCAGCAGCCCTAAAGAGACATCCACCTACGAGCAGTACTTC. The encoded protein is CASSPKETSTYEQYF.

This clonotype was observed a handful of times. This may come from a read error, since a much larger clone is one base off. The chain couples TRBV7-9 to TRBJ1-1; D ambiguous. In germline, CDR1 is SEHNR, CDR2 FQNEAQ (reference sequence). The CDR3 is 13 amino acids. The CDR3 sequence: CASCFVADLEAFF. As DNA, the CDR3 is TGTGCCAGCTGCTTTGTGGCAGACCTTGAAGCTTTCTTT.

The chain has TRBV5-8 and TRBJ2-3; D remains ambiguous. Germline lookup yields CDR1 SGHTS and CDR2 YDEGEE. The CDR3 runs 19 residues. Trimming took 0 bases from V and 2 from J, leaving 22 bases between them. CDR3 bases: TGTGCCAGCAGCTTGGTAGTTGCGGTGCAATTCTTTAACACAGATACGCAGTATTTT. This translates into CASSLVVAVQFFNTDTQYF.

At least ten counts were recorded for this clonotype. The rearrangement links TRBV7-9 to TRBJ2-3; TRBD2 might be the D (7 bases). Trimming removed 5 bases from V and 3 bases from J, with 9 bases in between. CDR3 size: 13 residues. Germline V lookup: CDR1 SEHNR, CDR2 FQNEAQ (reference sequence). Here the CDR3 DNA reads TGTGCCAGCAGCGGGGGGGCAACAGATACGCAGTATTTT. This codes for CASSGGATDTQYF.

The count of this clonotype is one. The junction differs from germline at one of its ends, possibly a read error. V gene TRBV19 combines with J gene TRBJ1-1; D is possibly TRBD1 (5 bases). Germline CDR1 LNHDA, CDR2 SQIVND (reference sequence). This CDR3 has 12 amino acids. The CDR3 nucleotides are TGTGCCAGTAGATCAGGGAACACTGAAGCTCTCTTT. Its translation is CASRSGNTEALF.

This clonotype occurred many times. The V call is TRBV2, the J call TRBJ1-3; D is unclear. The CDR3 length is 12 residues. The germline CDR1 and CDR2 sequences are SNHLY and FYNNEI. V was trimmed by 3 bases and J by 4 bases, leaving 4 bases between them. The CDR3 DNA reads as TGTGCCAGCAGTGATGGGGGAAACACCATATATTTT. Its protein product is CASSDGGNTIYF.

The sample holds a few counts of this clonotype. V usage is TRBV4-3 and J usage is TRBJ1-1, with D unresolved. V lost 0 bases, J lost 0 bases, and 11 bases lay in between. This CDR3 contains 16 residues. The germline V gene has CDR1 LGHNA and CDR2 YSLEER. In nucleotides, the CDR3 is TGCGCCAGCAGCCAAGATCTTCGACTCCTGAACACTGAAGCTTTCTTT. This encodes CASSQDLRLLNTEAFF.

This clonotype was seen many times. The chain carries TRBV6-1 and TRBJ2-3; the D is unclear. V lost 5 bases to trimming and J lost 4 bases, with 13 bases between them. Germline CDR1 and CDR2: MNHNS and SASEGT. The CDR3 runs 14 residues. The CDR3 sequence: CASSWVGPADTQYF. CDR3 coding DNA: TGTGCCAGCAGTTGGGTTGGGCCAGCAGATACGCAGTATTTT.

Notes on this clonotype: A much more abundant neighbour one base away suggests this may be a read error. The CDR3 is CSVTGTGSSNEKLFF. As DNA, the CDR3 is TGCAGCGTCACCGGGACGGGGAGTTCTAATGAAAAACTGTTTTTT. The chain has TRBV29-1 and TRBJ1-4; weak D call: TRBD1 (5 bases). The CDR3 consists of 15 residues. The germline V gene has CDR1 SQVTM and CDR2 ANQGSEA. The germline V and J ends were trimmed by 6 bases and 3 bases, with 17 bases remaining between them. Full variable domain (outside the CDR3, taken from reference TRBV29-1 and TRBJ1-4): SAVISQKPSRDICQRGTSLTIQCQVDSQVTMMFWYRQQPGQSLTLIATANQGSEATYESGFVIDKFPISRPNLTFSTLTVSNMSPEDSSIYLCSVTGTGSSNEKLFFGSGTQLSVL.

As for this clonotype: A much larger clone lies one base from this, so it may be a read error. CDR3 DNA sequence: TGTGCCAGCAGTGTGGACACCGCAACTAATGAAAAACTGCTTTTT. This codes for CASSVDTATNEKLLF. The rearrangement links TRBV28 to TRBJ1-4; TRBD1 might be the D (5 bases). The CDR3 length is 15 residues. The V gene's germline CDR1 is MDHEN and CDR2 SYDVKM. The full variable domain, its missing parts supplied by reference TRBV28 and TRBJ1-4, is DVKVTQSSRYLVKRTGEKVFLECVQDMDHENMFWYRQDPGLGLRLIYFSYDVKMKEKGDIPEGYSVSREKKERFSLILESASTNQTSMYLCASSVDTATNEKLLFGSGTQLSVL.

This clonotype appeared many times. The rearrangement joins TRBV28 to TRBJ2-3; D gene uncertain. The V end was cut by 10 bases, the J end by 0 bases, with 20 bases between. The CDR3 consists of 16 residues. Germline CDR1 is MDHEN and CDR2 is SYDVKM. In nucleotides, the CDR3 is TGTGCCACCACCCGGTCCCTGACCCCGAGCACAGATACGCAGTATTTT. Its protein product is CATTRSLTPSTDTQYF. The entire variable domain, with the rest obtained from reference TRBV28 and TRBJ2-3, is as follows: DVKVTQSSRYLVKRTGEKVFLECVQDMDHENMFWYRQDPGLGLRLIYFSYDVKMKEKGDIPEGYSVSREKKERFSLILESASTNQTSMYLCATTRSLTPSTDTQYFGPGTRLTVL.